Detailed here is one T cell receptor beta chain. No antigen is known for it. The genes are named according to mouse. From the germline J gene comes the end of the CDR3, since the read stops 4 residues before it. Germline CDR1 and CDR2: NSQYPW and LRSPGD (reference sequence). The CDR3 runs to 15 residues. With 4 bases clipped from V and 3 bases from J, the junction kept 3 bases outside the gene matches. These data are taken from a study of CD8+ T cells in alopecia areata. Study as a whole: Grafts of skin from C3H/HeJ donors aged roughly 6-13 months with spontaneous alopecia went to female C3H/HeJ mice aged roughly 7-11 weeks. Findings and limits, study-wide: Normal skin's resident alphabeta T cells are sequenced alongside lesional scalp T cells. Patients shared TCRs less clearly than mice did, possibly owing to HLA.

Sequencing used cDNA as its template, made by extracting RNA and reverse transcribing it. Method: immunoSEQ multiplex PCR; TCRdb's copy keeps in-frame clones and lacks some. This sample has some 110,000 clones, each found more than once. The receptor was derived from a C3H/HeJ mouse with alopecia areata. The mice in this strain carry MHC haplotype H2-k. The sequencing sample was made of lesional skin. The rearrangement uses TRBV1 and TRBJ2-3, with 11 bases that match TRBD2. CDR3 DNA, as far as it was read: TGCACCTGCAGTGACTGGGGGGGCGCGGCAGAA. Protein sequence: CTCSDWGGAAE. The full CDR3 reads CTCSDWGGAAETLYF.